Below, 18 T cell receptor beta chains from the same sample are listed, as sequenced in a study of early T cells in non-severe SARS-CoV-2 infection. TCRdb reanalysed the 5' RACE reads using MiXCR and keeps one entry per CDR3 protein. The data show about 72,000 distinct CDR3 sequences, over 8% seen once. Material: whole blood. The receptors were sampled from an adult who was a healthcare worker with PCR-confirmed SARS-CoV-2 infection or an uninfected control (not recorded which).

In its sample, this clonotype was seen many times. The DNA of the CDR3 is TGCAGCGTTGAATTTCCGGGATTCACGGGGGCCTACGAGCAGTACTTC. Translation gives CSVEFPGFTGAYEQYF. The chain combines TRBV29-1 with TRBJ2-7; D perhaps matches TRBD2 (6 bases). This CDR3 region has 16 residues. V was pared by 2 bases and J by 2 bases, with 19 bases between. From germline, CDR1 is SQVTM and CDR2 ANQGSEA.

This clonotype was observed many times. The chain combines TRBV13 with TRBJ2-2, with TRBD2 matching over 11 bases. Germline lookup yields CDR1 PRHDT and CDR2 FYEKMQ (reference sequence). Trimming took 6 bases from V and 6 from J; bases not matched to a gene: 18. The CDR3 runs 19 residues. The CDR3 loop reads CASSPGLAGGPRLPGELFF. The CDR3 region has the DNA TGTGCCAGCAGTCCAGGGTTAGCGGGAGGGCCGAGACTCCCCGGGGAGCTGTTTTTT.

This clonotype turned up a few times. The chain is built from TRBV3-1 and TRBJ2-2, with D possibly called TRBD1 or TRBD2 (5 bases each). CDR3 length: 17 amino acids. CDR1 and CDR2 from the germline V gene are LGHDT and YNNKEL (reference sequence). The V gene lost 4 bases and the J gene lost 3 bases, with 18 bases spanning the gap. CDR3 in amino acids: CASSPLFQRDDTGELFF. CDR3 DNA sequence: TGTGCCAGCAGCCCACTGTTCCAAAGGGACGACACCGGGGAGCTGTTTTTT.

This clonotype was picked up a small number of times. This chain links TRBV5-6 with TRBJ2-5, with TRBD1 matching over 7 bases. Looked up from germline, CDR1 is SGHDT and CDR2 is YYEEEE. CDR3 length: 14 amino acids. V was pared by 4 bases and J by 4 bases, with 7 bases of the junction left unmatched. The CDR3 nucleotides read TGTGCCAGCAGCGGGGGACAGTTAATAGAGACCCAGTACTTC. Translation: CASSGGQLIETQYF.

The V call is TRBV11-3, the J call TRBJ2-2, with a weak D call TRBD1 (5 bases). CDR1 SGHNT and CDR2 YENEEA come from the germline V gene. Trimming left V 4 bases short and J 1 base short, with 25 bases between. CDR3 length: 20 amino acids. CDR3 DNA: TGTGCCAGCAGCTCCCCCCCCCTTGGCAGGGCGCTTTTGAACACCGGGGAGCTGTTTTTT. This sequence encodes CASSSPPLGRALLNTGELFF.

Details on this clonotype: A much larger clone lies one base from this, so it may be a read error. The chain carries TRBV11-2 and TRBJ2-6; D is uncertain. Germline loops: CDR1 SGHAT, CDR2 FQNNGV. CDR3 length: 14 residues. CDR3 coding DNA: TGTGCCAGCACCTTAAACTCTGGGGCCAACGTCCTGACTTTC. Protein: CASTLNSGANVLTF.

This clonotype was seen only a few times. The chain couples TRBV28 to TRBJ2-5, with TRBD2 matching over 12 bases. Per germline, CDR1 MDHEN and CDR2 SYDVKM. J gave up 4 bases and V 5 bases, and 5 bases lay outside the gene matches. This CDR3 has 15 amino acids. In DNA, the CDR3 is TGTGCCAGCAGTCCCGGACTAGCGGGAACAGAGACCCAGTACTTC. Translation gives CASSPGLAGTETQYF. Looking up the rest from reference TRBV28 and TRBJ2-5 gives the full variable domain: DVKVTQSSRYLVKRTGEKVFLECVQDMDHENMFWYRQDPGLGLRLIYFSYDVKMKEKGDIPEGYSVSREKKERFSLILESASTNQTSMYLCASSPGLAGTETQYFGPGTRLLVL.

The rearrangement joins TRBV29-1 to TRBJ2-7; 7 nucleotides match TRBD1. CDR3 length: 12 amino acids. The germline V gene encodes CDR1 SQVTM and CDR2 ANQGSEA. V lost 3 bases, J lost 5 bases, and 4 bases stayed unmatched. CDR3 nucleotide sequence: TGCAGCGTTGAGGCACAGGGGAACGAGCAGTACTTC. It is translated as CSVEAQGNEQYF.

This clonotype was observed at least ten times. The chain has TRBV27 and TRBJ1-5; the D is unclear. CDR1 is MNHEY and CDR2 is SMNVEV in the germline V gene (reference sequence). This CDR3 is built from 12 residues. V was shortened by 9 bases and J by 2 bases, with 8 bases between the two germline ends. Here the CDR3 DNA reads TGTGCCAGTAGGGAGGGCAATCAGCCCCAGCATTTT. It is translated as CASREGNQPQHF.

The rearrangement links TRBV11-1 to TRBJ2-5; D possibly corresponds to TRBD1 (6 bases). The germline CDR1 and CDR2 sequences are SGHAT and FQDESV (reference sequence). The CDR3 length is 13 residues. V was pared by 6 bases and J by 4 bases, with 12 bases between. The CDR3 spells CASSSGTRETQYF. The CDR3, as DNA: TGTGCCAGCAGTTCAGGGACAAGAGAGACCCAGTACTTC.

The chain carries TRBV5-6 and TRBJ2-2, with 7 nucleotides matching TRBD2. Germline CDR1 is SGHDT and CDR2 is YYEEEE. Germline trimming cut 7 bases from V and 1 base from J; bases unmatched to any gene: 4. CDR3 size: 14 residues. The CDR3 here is CASWSGKNTGELFF. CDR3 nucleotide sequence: TGTGCCAGCTGGAGCGGGAAGAACACCGGGGAGCTGTTTTTT.

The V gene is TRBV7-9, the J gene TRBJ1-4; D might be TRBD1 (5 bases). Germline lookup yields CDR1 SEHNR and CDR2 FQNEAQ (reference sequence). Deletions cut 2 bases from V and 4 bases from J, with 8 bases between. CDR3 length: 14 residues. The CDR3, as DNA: TGTGCCAGCAGCTTAACAGGCGGTAATGAAAAACTGTTTTTT. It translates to CASSLTGGNEKLFF.

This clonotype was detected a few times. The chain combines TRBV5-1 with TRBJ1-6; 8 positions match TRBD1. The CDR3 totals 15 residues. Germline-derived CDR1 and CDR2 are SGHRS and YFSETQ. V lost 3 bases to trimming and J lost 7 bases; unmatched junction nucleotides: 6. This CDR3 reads CASSSTGTGNSPLHF. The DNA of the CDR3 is TGCGCCAGCAGCTCCACCGGGACAGGCAATTCACCCCTCCACTTT.

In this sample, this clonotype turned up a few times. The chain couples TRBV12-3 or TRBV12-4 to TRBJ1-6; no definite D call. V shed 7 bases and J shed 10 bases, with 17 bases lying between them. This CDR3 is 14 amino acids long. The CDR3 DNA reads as TGTGCCAGCACAAGACCCATCTTGGGCTCACCCCTCCACTTT. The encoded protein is CASTRPILGSPLHF.

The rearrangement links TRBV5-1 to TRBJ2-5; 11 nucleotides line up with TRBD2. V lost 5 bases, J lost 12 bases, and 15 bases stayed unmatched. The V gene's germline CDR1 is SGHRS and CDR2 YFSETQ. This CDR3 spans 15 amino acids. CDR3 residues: CASSPNPGLAARKYF. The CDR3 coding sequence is TGCGCCAGCAGTCCCAATCCGGGACTAGCGGCACGCAAGTACTTC.

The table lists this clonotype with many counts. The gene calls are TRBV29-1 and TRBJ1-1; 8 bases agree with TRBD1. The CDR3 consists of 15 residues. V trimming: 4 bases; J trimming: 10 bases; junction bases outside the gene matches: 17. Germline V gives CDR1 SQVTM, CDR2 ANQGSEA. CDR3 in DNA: TGCAGCGTTGCAGCTTATATCGACAGGGGAGGGACAGCTTTCTTT. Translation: CSVAAYIDRGGTAFF.

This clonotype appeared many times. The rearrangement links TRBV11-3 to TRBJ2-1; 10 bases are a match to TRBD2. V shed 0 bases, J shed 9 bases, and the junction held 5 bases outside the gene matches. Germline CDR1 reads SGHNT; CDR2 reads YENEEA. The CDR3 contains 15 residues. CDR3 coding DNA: TGTGCCAGCAGCTTAGACTTGGCTAGCGGGAGTGAGCAGTTCTTC. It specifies CASSLDLASGSEQFF.

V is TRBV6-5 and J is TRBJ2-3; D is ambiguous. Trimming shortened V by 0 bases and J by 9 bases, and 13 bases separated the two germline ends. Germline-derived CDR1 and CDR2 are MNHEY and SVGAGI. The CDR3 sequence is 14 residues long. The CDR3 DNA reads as TGTGCCAGCAGTTACTCGAAAAATACGGAAACGCAGTATTTT. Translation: CASSYSKNTETQYF.